The 5 T cell receptor beta chains given below trace back to one sample, sequenced in a study of blood T cell repertoires in COVID-19. Using immunoSEQ multiplex PCR, the repertoire was profiled, and TCRdb retains in-frame clones only, with some absent. The sample comprises roughly 200,000 clones, about 80% of which are singletons, and around 6.9% rests with the top ten. The sample taken for sequencing was peripheral blood. All receptors derive from a man aged 60 to 75 with acute or convalescent COVID-19.

Points on this clone: Other DNA sequences within the sample encode an identical CDR3. The CDR3 here is CASSSGGPTDTQYF. For the CDR3, the DNA is TGTGCCAGCAGTTCGGGGGGCCCCACAGATACGCAGTATTTT. This chain connects TRBV27 to TRBJ2-3; D perhaps matches TRBD2 (7 bases). The germline V gene encodes CDR1 MNHEY and CDR2 SMNVEV (reference sequence). Trimming cost V 4 bases and J 2 bases, with 10 bases left between them. The CDR3 runs to 14 residues.

The V and J genes are TRBV29-1 and TRBJ1-4; D might be TRBD1 (5 bases). The CDR3 runs to 13 residues. Germline V gives CDR1 SQVTM, CDR2 ANQGSEA. V gave up 4 bases and J gave up 7 bases, with 13 bases separating them. The CDR3 DNA sequence: TGCAGCGTTGGTGGGGGGATGGGTGAAAAACTGTTTTTT. Encoded protein: CSVGGGMGEKLFF.

There are many counts of this clone. In DNA form, the CDR3 reads TGCGCCAGCAGCCAAGAAGGGGGCCTCTATAATTCACCCCTCCACTTT. It specifies CASSQEGGLYNSPLHF. The chain couples TRBV4-3 to TRBJ1-6; 7 bases match TRBD1. This CDR3 comprises 16 residues. Trimming removed 0 bases from V and 3 bases from J; junction bases left unmatched: 2. Germline CDR1 reads LGHNA; CDR2 reads YSLEER.

The chain is built from TRBV29-1 and TRBJ1-2; a weak D match, TRBD1 (6 bases). The CDR3 has 13 residues. Trimming took 4 bases from V and 5 from J, leaving 14 bases between them. CDR1 is SQVTM and CDR2 is ANQGSEA in the germline V gene. The CDR3 DNA reads TGCAGCGTTGCAGGGGAGACAGCATATGGCTACACCTTC. Protein: CSVAGETAYGYTF.

The CDR3 loop reads CASSSPGQGAQGYTF. CDR3 nucleotide sequence: TGTGCCAGCAGCTCCCCGGGACAGGGGGCCCAAGGCTACACCTTC. The chain carries TRBV5-5 and TRBJ1-2; TRBD1 matches at 12 bases. This CDR3 spans 15 amino acids. The V segment lost 3 bases and the J segment 8 bases; nucleotides outside the gene matches: 8. From germline, CDR1 is SGHKS and CDR2 YYEKEE (reference sequence).